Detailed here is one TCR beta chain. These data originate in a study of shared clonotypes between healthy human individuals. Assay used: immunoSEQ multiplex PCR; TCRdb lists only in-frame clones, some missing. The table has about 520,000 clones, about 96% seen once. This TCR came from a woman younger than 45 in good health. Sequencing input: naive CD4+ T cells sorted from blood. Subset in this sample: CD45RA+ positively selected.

Written as DNA, the CDR3 is TGTGCCAGCAGACTCAACAGGGGTAACTACGAGCAGTACTTC. It is translated as CASRLNRGNYEQYF. The V call is TRBV6-5, the J call TRBJ2-7; 7 bases are a match to TRBD1. From germline, CDR1 is MNHEY and CDR2 SVGAGI. J was trimmed by 3 bases and V by 6 bases; bases with no gene match: 8. The CDR3 sequence is 14 residues long.